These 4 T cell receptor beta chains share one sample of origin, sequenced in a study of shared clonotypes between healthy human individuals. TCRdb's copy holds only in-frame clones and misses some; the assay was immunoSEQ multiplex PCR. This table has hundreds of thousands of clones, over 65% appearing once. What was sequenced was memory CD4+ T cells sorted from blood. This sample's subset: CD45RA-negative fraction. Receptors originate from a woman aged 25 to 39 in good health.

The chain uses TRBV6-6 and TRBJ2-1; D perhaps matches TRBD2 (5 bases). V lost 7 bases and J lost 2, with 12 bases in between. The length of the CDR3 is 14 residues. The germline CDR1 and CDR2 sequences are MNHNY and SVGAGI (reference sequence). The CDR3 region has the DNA TGTGCCAGCACATTAGCGCAAGCCTACAATGAGCAGTTCTTC. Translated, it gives CASTLAQAYNEQFF.

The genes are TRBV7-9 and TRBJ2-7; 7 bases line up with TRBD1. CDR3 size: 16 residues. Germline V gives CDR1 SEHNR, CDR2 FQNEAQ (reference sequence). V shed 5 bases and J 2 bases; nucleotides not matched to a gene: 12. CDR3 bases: TGTGCCAGCAGCCCGATGCCGGGACAGAGTACCTACGAGCAGTACTTC. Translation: CASSPMPGQSTYEQYF.

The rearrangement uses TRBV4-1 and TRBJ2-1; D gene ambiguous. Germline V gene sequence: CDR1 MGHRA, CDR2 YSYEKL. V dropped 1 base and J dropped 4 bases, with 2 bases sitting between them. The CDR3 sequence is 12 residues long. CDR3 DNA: TGCGCCAGCAGCCAAGTGTACAATGAGCAGTTCTTC. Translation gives CASSQVYNEQFF.

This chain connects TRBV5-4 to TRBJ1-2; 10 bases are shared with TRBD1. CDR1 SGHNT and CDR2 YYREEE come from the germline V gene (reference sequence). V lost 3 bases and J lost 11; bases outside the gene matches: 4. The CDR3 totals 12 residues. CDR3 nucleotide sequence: TGTGCCAGCAGCTCGGAGGGACAGGGGTACACCTTC. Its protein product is CASSSEGQGYTF. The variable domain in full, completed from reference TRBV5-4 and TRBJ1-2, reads ETGVTQSPTHLIKTRGQQVTLRCSSQSGHNTVSWYQQALGQGPQFIFQYYREEENGRGNFPPRFSGLQFPNYSSELNVNALELDDSALYLCASSSEGQGYTFGSGTRLTVV.